This T cell receptor (beta chain) is from a study of identical twins. This clonotype was seen many times. The ends were cut back, 4 bases at V and 4 bases at J, with 14 bases in the middle. CDR1 and CDR2 from the germline V gene are DFQATT and SNEGSKA (reference sequence). The CDR3 runs 13 residues. TCRdb itself ran the 5' RACE reads through MiXCR, one entry per CDR3 protein. The profile shows roughly 290,000 distinct CDR3 sequences, more than 6.5% of them singletons. Separately, the same data were catalogued under a study of yellow fever vaccine responses in identical twins.

V and J are TRBV20-1 and TRBJ2-7; D is possibly TRBD1 or TRBD2 (5 bases each). Sequencing input: memory (CD45RO+) T cells sorted from blood. The TCR was taken from a woman aged 18-29 years in good health. In DNA, the CDR3 is TGCAGTGCTACCGGGGACGAGACTTACGAGCAGTACTTC. This translates into CSATGDETYEQYF.